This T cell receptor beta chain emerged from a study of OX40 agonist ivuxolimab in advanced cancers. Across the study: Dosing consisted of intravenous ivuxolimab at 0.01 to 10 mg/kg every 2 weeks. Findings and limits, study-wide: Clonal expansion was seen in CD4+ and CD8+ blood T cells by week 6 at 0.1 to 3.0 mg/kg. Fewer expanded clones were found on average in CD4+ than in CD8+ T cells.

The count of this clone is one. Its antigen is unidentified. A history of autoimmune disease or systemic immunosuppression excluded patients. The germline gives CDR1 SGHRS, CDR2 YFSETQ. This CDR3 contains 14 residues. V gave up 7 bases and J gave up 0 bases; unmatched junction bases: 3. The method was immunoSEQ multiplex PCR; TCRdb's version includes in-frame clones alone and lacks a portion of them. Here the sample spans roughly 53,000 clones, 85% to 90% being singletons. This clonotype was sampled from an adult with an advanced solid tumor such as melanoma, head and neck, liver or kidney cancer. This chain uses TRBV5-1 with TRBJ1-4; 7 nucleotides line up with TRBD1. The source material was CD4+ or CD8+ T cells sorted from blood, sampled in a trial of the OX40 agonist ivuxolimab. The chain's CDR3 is CASRDSATNEKLFF. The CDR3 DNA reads TGCGCCAGCCGGGACAGTGCAACTAATGAAAAACTGTTTTTT.